This TCR beta chain was profiled in a study of blood T cell repertoires in COVID-19. Background on the study: Material from acute and convalescent COVID-19 was sourced from the United States, Italy and Spain. PBMCs, B-cell-depleted T cells, or T cells were the source of the cDNA or gDNA that made up the material.

CDR1 and CDR2 from the germline V gene are LGHNA and YSLEER. This CDR3 is built from 15 residues. The V and J ends lost 3 bases and 0 bases respectively, with 6 bases between them. Study processing details: Amplification with reference gene primers provided the estimates of nucleated cell counts. Some clones are missing from TCRdb's copy, which holds only in-frame ones; the method was immunoSEQ multiplex PCR. That table supplies the V and J calls and clone size; D and trimming were determined from the DNA. The sample carries tens of thousands of clones, roughly 88% recorded once. Sequencing used peripheral blood. The clonotype originates from a human donor in a cohort sampled during active COVID-19. V is TRBV4-3 and J is TRBJ2-6; D ambiguous. Here the CDR3 reads CASSHELSGANVLTF. In DNA form, the CDR3 reads TGCGCCAGCAGCCACGAGCTCTCTGGGGCCAACGTCCTGACTTTC.